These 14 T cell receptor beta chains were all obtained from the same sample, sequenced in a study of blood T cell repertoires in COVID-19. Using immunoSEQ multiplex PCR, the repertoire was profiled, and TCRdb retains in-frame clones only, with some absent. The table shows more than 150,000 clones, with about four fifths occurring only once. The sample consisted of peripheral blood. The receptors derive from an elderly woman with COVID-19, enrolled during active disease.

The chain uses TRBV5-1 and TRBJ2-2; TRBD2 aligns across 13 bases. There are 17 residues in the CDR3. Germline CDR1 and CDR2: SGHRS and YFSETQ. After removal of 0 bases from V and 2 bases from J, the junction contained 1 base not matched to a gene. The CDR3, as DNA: TGCGCCAGCAGCTTGGGACTAGCGGGAGGCAACACCGGGGAGCTGTTTTTT. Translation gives CASSLGLAGGNTGELFF.

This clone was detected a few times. CDR3 protein: CASSTDRDVEKLFF. The DNA for the CDR3 is TGTGCCAGCAGTACGGACAGGGACGTTGAAAAACTGTTTTTT. The V call is TRBV28, the J call TRBJ1-4; 8 bases align to TRBD1. Germline V gene lookup returns CDR1 MDHEN and CDR2 SYDVKM. The V and J ends lost 5 bases and 7 bases, in that order; junction bases with no gene match: 6. The CDR3 spans 14 residues.

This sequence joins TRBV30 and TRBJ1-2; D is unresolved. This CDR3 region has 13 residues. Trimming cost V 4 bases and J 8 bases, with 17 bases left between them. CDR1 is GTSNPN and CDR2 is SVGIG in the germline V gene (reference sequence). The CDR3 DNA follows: TGTGCCTGGACCCCCTTTGCGGAGGGAGGCTACACCTTC. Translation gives CAWTPFAEGGYTF.

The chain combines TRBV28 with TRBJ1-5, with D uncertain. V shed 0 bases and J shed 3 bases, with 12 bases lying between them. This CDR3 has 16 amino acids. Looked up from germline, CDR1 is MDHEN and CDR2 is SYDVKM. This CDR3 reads CASSLWGQRDNQPQHF. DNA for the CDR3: TGTGCCAGCAGTTTATGGGGCCAGAGGGACAATCAGCCCCAGCATTTT.

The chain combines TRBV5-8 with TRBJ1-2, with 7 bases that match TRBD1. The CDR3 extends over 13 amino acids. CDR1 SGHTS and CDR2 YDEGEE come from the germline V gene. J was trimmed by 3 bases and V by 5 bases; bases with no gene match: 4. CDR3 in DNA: TGTGCCAGCAGGGTGACAGGGTACTATGGCTACACCTTC. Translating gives CASRVTGYYGYTF.

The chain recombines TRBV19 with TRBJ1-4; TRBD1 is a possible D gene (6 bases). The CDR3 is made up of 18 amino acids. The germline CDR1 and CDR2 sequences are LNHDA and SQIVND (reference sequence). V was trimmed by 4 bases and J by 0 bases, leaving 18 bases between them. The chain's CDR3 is CASSNNPLRQATNEKLFF. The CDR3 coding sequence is TGTGCCAGTAGTAATAACCCCCTAAGACAGGCAACTAATGAAAAACTGTTTTTT.

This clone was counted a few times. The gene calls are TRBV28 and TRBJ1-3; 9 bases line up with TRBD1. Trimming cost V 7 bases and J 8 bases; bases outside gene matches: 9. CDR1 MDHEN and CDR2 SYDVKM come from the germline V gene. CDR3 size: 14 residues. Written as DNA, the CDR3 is TGTGCCAGCATTGACAGGGGGGGCGAGGACACCATATATTTT. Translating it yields CASIDRGGEDTIYF.

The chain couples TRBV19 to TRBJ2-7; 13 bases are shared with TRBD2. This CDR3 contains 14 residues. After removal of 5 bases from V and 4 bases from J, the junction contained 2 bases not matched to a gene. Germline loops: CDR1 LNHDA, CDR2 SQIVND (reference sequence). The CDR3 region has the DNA TGTGCCAGTAGTCCGACTAGCGGGGGGTACGAGCAGTACTTC. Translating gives CASSPTSGGYEQYF. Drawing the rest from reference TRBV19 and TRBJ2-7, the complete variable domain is DGGITQSPKYLFRKEGQNVTLSCEQNLNHDAMYWYRQDPGQGLRLIYYSQIVNDFQKGDIAEGYSVSREKKESFPLTVTSAQKNPTAFYLCASSPTSGGYEQYFGPGTRLTVT.

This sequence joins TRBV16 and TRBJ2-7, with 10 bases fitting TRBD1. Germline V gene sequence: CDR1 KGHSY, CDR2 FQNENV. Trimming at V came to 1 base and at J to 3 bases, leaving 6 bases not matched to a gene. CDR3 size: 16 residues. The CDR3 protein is CASSQYPGQGSYEQYF. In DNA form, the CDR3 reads TGTGCCAGCAGCCAATACCCGGGACAGGGGAGCTACGAGCAGTACTTC.

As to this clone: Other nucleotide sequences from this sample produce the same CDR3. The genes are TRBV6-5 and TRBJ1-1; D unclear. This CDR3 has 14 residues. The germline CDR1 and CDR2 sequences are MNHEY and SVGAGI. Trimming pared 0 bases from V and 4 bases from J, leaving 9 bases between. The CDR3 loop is CASSYSRGLTEAFF. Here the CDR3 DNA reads TGTGCCAGCAGTTACTCGAGAGGGCTCACTGAAGCTTTCTTT.

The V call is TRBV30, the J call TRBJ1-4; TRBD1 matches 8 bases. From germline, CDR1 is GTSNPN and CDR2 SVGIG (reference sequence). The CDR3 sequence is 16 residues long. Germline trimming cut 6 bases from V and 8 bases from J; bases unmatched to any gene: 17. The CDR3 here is CACPGWTGRFREKLFF. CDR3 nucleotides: TGTGCCTGCCCGGGCTGGACAGGGAGGTTTAGGGAAAAACTGTTTTTT.

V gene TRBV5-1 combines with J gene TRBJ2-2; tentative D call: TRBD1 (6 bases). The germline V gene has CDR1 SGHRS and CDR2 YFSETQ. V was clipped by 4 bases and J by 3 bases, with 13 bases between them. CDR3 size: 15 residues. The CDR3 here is CASSLMQGYTGELFF. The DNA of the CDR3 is TGCGCCAGCAGCCTGATGCAGGGGTACACCGGGGAGCTGTTTTTT.

The CDR3 DNA reads as TGTGCCAGCAGTGGGGCAGGGGTTTCGAATTCACCCCTCCACTTT. Its translation: CASSGAGVSNSPLHF. The chain uses TRBV25-1 and TRBJ1-6, with D possibly TRBD1 on 6 matching bases. The germline V gene has CDR1 MGHDK and CDR2 SYGVNS. The CDR3 is 15 residues long. V lost 4 bases to trimming and J lost 7 bases, with 14 bases between them.

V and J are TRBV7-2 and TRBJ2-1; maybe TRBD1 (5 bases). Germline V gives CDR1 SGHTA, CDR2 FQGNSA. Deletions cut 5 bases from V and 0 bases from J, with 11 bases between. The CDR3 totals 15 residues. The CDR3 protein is CASSKRGFSYNEQFF. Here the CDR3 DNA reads TGTGCCAGCAGCAAAAGGGGTTTCTCCTACAATGAGCAGTTCTTC. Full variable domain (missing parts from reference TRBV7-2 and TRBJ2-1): GAGVSQSPSNKVTEKGKDVELRCDPISGHTALYWYRQSLGQGLEFLIYFQGNSAPDKSGLPSDRFSAERTGGSVSTLTIQRTQQEDSAVYLCASSKRGFSYNEQFFGPGTRLTVL.